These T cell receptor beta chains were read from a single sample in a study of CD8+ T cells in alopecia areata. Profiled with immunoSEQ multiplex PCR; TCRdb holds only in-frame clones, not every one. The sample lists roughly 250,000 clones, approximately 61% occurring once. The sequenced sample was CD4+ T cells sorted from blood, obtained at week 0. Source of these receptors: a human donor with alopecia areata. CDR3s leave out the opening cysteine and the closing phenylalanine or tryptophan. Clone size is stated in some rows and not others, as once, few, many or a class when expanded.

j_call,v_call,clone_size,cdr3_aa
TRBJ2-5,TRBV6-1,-,ASSPGTRGGETQY
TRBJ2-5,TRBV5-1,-,ASSLLGTDQETQY
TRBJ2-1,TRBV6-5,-,ASSLTSGGNNEQF
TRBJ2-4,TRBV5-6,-,ASSLTQANAIQY
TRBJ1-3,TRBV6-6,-,ASIDRGLANTIY
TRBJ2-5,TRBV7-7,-,ASSPGLAAGETQY
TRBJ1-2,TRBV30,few,ACHQPGSYGYT
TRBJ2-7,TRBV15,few,ATSRDQSYEQY
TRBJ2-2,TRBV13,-,ASSSSLAGGYTGELF
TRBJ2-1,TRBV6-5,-,ASSWQSEQF
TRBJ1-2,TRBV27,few,ASSTGNYGYT
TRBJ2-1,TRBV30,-,AWSSRGGDEQF
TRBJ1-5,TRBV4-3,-,ASSQQYSNQPQH
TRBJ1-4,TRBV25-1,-,ASSELQGRGEKLF
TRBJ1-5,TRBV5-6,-,ASSPSRSNQPQH
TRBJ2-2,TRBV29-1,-,SVGTFTNTGELF
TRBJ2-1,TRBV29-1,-,SKLGTSGGPGNEQF
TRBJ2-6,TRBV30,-,AWCRVSGANVLT
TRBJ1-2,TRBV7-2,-,ASSLIQGASYGYT
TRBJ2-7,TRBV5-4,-,ASSFGQPMREQY
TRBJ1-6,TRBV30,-,AWSPGVGGNSPLH
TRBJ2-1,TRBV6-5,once,ASSPRDEQF
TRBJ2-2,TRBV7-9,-,ASSSGEPGELF
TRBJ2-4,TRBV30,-,AWSVGQKNIQY
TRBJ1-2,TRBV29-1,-,SVRDRSFYGYT
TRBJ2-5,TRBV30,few,AWSDLSGPQETQY
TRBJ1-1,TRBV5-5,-,ASSPRDSNTEAF
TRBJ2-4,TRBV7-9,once,ASSYGTAKNIQY
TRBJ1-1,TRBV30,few,AWSVRAANTEAF
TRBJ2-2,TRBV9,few,ASSVNTGELF
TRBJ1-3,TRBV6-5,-,ASSYSRDTGNTIY
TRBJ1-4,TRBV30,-,AWSEGTNEKLF
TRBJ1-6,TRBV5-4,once,ASSSLQGANNSPLH
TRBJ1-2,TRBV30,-,AWSVLGHYGYT
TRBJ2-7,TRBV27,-,ASSEGHEQY
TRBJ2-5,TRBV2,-,ASARDRQETQY
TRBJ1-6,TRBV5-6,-,ASSSPLSGGSFRLH
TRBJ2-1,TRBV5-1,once,ASSLLSGGLSSAYNEQF
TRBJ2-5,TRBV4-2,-,ASSMPGTEETQY
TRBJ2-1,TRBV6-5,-,ASSYSGTGFVNEQF
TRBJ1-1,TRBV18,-,ASSQDSGNINTEAF
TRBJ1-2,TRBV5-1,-,ASSLAVQGEGYT
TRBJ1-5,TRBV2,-,ASSDGTSNQPQH
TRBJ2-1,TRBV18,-,ASSPLESSYNEQF
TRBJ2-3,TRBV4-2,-,ASSPPGLAGDLGTDTQY
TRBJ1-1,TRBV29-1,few,SSDQGLNTEAF
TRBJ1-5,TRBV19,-,ASRTKAGTRYSNQPQH
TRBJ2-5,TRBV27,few,ASSRSWLRAAGETQY
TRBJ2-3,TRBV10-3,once,AISELGQHSTDTQY
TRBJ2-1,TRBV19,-,ASSIEQSPYNEQF
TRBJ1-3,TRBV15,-,ATSSPGKGNTIY
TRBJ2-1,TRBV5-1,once,ASSLGGATYNEQF
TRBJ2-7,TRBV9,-,ASSPGQGAYEQY
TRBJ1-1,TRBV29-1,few,SVEPQGELKAF
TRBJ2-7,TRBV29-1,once,SVEDTNLSYEQY
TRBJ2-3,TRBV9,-,ASSVRHSTDTQY
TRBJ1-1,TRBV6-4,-,ASSVFGGATEAF
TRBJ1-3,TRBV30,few,AWIRGSGNTIY
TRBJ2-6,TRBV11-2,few,ASSLRVGANVLT
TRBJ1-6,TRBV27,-,ASTRWDRSSPLH